This TCR beta chain derives from a study of PD-1 blockade in classical Hodgkin lymphoma. The overall study: Each patient was given nivolumab 3 mg/kg through a vein every 2 weeks. Overall study findings and caveats: By C4D1 there was a significant rise in CD4+ TCR diversity but not in CD8+ TCR diversity. For complete responders, baseline diversity was comparable to that of newly diagnosed patients. What drove the repertoire differences, possibly disease activity or prior therapy, has not been defined.

This clone was counted a single time. Its antigen is unidentified. TCRdb keeps only in-frame clones here, not all; method: immunoSEQ multiplex PCR. Of tens of thousands of clones in the sample, around 86% were seen once. This CDR3 contains 16 residues. Germline assignment: CDR1 SGHDT and CDR2 YYEEEE. Trimming cost V 0 bases and J 0 bases; bases outside gene matches: 6. All the patients suffered relapse after autologous stem cell transplantation, and brentuximab vedotin exposure differed. Here the sequenced sample was peripheral blood mononuclear cells (PBMCs), taken at baseline. This clonotype originated in a human donor with classical Hodgkin lymphoma. V usage is TRBV5-6 and J usage is TRBJ2-7; 7 bases are shared with TRBD1. The CDR3 here is CASSLETGARSYEQYF. CDR3 DNA sequence: TGTGCCAGCAGCTTGGAAACAGGGGCCCGCTCCTACGAGCAGTACTTC.